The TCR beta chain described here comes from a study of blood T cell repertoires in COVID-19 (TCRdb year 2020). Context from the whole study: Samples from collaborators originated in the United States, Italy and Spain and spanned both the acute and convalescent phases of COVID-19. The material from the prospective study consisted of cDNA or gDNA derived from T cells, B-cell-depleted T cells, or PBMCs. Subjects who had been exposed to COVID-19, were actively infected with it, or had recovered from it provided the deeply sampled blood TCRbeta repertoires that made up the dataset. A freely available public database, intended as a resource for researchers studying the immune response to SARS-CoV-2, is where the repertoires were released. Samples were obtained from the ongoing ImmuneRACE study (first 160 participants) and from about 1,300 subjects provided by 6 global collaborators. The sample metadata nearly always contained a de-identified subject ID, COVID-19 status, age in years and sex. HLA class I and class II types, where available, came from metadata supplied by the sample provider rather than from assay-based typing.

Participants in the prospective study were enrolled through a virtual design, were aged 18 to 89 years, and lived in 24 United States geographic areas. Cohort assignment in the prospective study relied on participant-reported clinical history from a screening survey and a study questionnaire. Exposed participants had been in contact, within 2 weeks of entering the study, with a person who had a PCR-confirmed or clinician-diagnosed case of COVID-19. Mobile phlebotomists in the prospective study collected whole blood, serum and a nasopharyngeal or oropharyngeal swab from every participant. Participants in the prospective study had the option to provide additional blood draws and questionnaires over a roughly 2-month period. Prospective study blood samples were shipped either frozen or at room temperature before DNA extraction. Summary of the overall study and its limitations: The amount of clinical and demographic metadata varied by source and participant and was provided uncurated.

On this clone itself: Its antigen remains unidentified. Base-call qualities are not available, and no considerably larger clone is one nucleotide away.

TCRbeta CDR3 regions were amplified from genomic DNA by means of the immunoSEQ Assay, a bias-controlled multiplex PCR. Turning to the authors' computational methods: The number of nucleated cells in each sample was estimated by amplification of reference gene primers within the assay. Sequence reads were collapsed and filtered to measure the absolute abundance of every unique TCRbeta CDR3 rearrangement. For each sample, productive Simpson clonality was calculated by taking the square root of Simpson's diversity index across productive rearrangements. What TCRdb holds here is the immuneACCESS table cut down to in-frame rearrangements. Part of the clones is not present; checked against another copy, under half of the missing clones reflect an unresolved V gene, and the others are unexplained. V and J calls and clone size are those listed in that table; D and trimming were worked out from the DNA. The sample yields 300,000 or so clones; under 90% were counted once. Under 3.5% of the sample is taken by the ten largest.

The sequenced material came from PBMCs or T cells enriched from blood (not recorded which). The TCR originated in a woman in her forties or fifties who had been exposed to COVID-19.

This receptor carries the CDR3 CASRAPTGLEQFF. The DNA sequence follows: TGTGCCAGTCGGGCGCCTACGGGACTAGAGCAGTTCTTC. The chain uses TRBV2 and TRBJ2-1, and TRBD2 aligns with 7 junction nucleotides. The CDR3 sequence holds 13 residues, the cysteine and phenylalanine included. Solely the CDR3 DNA is kept, with 39 bases framed from the first base. V is trimmed back by 9 bases and J by 10 bases, and the junction contains 12 bases that no gene match accounts for. CDR1 and CDR2 were assigned from the germline V gene as SNHLY and FYNNEI.